This TCR beta chain was retrieved from a study of early T cells in non-severe SARS-CoV-2 infection. This clonotype was detected ten times or more. Trimming stripped 0 bases from V and 6 bases from J, with 14 bases between. The CDR3 is made up of 15 amino acids. The germline V gene encodes CDR1 SGHRS and CDR2 YFSETQ. In TCRdb, the 5' RACE reads were re-called with MiXCR into one record per CDR3 protein. The table shows 35,000 to 40,000 distinct CDR3 sequences, with over 4.5% occurring only once. This receptor was taken from an adult who was a healthcare worker with PCR-confirmed SARS-CoV-2 infection or an uninfected control (not recorded which). The V call is TRBV5-1, the J call TRBJ2-3; the D gene is possibly TRBD1 (5 bases). The sample taken for sequencing was whole blood. CDR3 sequence reads: CASSLVAGQADTQYF. CDR3 bases: TGCGCCAGCAGCTTGGTGGCAGGGCAGGCGGATACGCAGTATTTT.